The rows below give T cell receptor beta chains drawn from one sample of a study of OX40 agonist ivuxolimab in advanced cancers. Here immunoSEQ multiplex PCR was the method, and the copy in TCRdb shows in-frame clones only, minus some. The sample holds roughly 65,000 clones; around 87% are singletons and the top ten take 0.3% to 0.45%. Specimen: CD4+ or CD8+ T cells sorted from blood, collected in a trial of the OX40 agonist ivuxolimab. These receptor sequences come from an adult with an advanced solid tumor such as melanoma, head and neck, liver or kidney cancer. Each CDR3 is given with its conserved first and last residue. A D gene is named only where the DNA matches it firmly. Expanded clones are given a class, and other clones once, few, many or no size at all.

>few|-|TRBJ1-5|TRBV19
TGTGCCACAAAAAGGAGGACAGCCGGGGAGCCCCAGCATTTT
CATKRRTAGEPQHF
>-|-|TRBJ2-3|TRBV6-1
TGTGCCAGCAGTGAACGACAGGCCACAGATACGCAGTATTTT
CASSERQATDTQYF
>-|TRBD1|TRBJ2-2|TRBV27
TGTGCCAGCAGTTTAGAAGACAGGGGAAGGAACACCGGGGAGCTGTTTTTT
CASSLEDRGRNTGELFF
>-|-|TRBJ2-3|TRBV6-1
TGTGCCAGCAGTGAATACGGGGGGCTGAGCACAGATACGCAGTATTTT
CASSEYGGLSTDTQYF
>-|-|TRBJ2-7|TRBV5-1
TGTGCCAGCAGCTTGCGGGGCTATCGGATCGAGCAGTACTTC
CASSLRGYRIEQYF
>-|-|TRBJ1-1|TRBV6-1
TGTGCCACCCTTGCAGGGAGGAACACTGAAGCTTTCTTT
CATLAGRNTEAFF
>-|-|TRBJ2-5|TRBV2
TGTGCCAGCAGTGTTGGGGGCCTACAAGAGACCCAGTACTTC
CASSVGGLQETQYF
>-|TRBD2|TRBJ2-3|TRBV9
TGTGCCAGCAGCGTAGCCAGCGGGGGCACAGATACGCAGTATTTT
CASSVASGGTDTQYF
>once|TRBD2|TRBJ2-7|TRBV6-5
TGTGCCAGCAGCCCGACTAGCGGGGGGCCCTACGAGCAGTACTTC
CASSPTSGGPYEQYF
>once|TRBD1|TRBJ2-7|TRBV7-9
TGTGCCAGCAGCTCGACCCCGGGACAGGGGGATTACGAGCAGTACTTC
CASSSTPGQGDYEQYF
>-|-|TRBJ1-3|TRBV4-1
TGCGCCAGCAGCCAAGTAGGGGACTCTGGAAACACCATATATTTT
CASSQVGDSGNTIYF
>-|-|TRBJ2-2|TRBV6-5
TGTGCCAGCAGTTACACTCGATCCGGGGAGCTGTTTTTT
CASSYTRSGELFF
>once|TRBD1|TRBJ1-1|TRBV6-1
TGTGCCAGCAGCCAACAGGGGACCGCTGAAGCTTTCTTT
CASSQQGTAEAFF
>-|-|TRBJ1-5|TRBV13
TGTGCCAGCAGCTTAGGCAGGGGATTCGGCAATCAGCCCCAGCATTTT
CASSLGRGFGNQPQHF
>-|-|TRBJ2-2|TRBV9
TGTGCCAGCAGCGTAGGTTGGGCTCTTAGCGGTTCCGGGGAGCTGTTTTTT
CASSVGWALSGSGELFF
>-|TRBD1|TRBJ1-5|TRBV19
TGTGCCAGTAGTATTTCTCGGGGACAGGCCAGCAATCAGCCCCAGCATTTT
CASSISRGQASNQPQHF
>-|-|TRBJ1-3|TRBV30
TGTGCCTGGAGCTCGGGTCAGCCAGGAAACACCATATATTTT
CAWSSGQPGNTIYF
>-|-|TRBJ2-1|TRBV19
TGTGCCAGTAGTATTACGGGGAAGGTTTACACTGAGCAGTTCTTC
CASSITGKVYTEQFF
>-|-|TRBJ1-3|TRBV5-1
TGCGCCAGCAGCTTTGACATTTATGGAAACACCATATATTTT
CASSFDIYGNTIYF
>-|TRBD1|TRBJ2-1|TRBV4-3
TGCGCCAGCAGCCAAAGTAGGACAGGAGGAGCGTTCTTC
CASSQSRTGGAFF
>-|-|TRBJ1-6|TRBV7-2
TGTGCCAGCAGCTTCCGCCGGGGCCGAAATTCACCCCTCCACTTT
CASSFRRGRNSPLHF
>-|TRBD2|TRBJ2-1|TRBV4-3
TGCGCCAGCAGTCGGGGACTAGCGGGGGGGCTTGGTGAGCAGTTCTTC
CASSRGLAGGLGEQFF
>once|-|TRBJ1-4|TRBV9
TGTGCCAGCAGCGTGGGAGAGGAGTCGGCTAATGAAAAACTGTTTTTT
CASSVGEESANEKLFF
>-|TRBD1|TRBJ1-2|TRBV27
TGTGCCAGCAGTTTAGGGGAAGGGGGCCGTTATGGCTACACCTTC
CASSLGEGGRYGYTF
>-|TRBD1|TRBJ1-1|TRBV6-1
TGTGCCAGCAAGCCGGGACAGGGAAGGTACACTGAAGCTTTCTTT
CASKPGQGRYTEAFF
>-|TRBD2|TRBJ2-1|TRBV4-1
TGCGCCAGCAGCCAAGGTTCGGCCGGGGGGGGCTACAATGAGCAGTTCTTC
CASSQGSAGGGYNEQFF
>-|-|TRBJ1-3|TRBV5-4
TGTGCCAGCAGCTTGGACCCCCGGAGCTCTGGAAACACCATATATTTT
CASSLDPRSSGNTIYF
>-|-|TRBJ2-7|TRBV19
TGTGCCAGTAGTCCCAACCAGCGGGGCAGGGGTTACGAGCAGTACTTC
CASSPNQRGRGYEQYF
>-|-|TRBJ2-7|TRBV7-2
TGTGCCAGCAGCTTAGAGAGTAGAAACTACGAGCAGTACTTC
CASSLESRNYEQYF
>once|TRBD1|TRBJ2-3|TRBV19
TGTGCCAGTAGTGAAGGACAGGGGGCCACAGATACGCAGTATTTT
CASSEGQGATDTQYF